What follows describes a single T cell receptor (beta chain). Antigen specificity is unknown. The data were obtained in a study of T cells in localized non-small cell lung cancer. Findings of the study overall: T cell clonality was highest in uninvolved adjacent lung, above tumor. Analysis by sequencing included only one tumor region, so heterogeneity remains possible.

After removal of 0 bases from V and 9 bases from J, the junction contained 12 bases not matched to a gene. CDR1 and CDR2 from the germline V gene are SGHAT and FQNNGV. This CDR3 has 18 amino acids. Repertoires were generated with immunoSEQ multiplex PCR, while TCRdb's copy carries only in-frame clones and drops some. The data show 130,000 or so clones, more than 70% seen once. The chain links TRBV11-2 to TRBJ2-5; TRBD2 matches at 14 bases. The sequence was obtained from a female donor older than 55 with stage I lung adenocarcinoma. The sample was peripheral blood, taken before any cancer treatment. The CDR3 is CASSLELGGTSGSLAQYF. The CDR3 nucleotides are TGTGCCAGCAGCTTAGAATTGGGGGGGACTAGCGGGAGTTTGGCCCAGTACTTC. The complete variable domain, with remaining parts taken from reference TRBV11-2 and TRBJ2-5, reads EAGVAQSPRYKIIEKRQSVAFWCNPISGHATLYWYQQILGQGPKLLIQFQNNGVVDDSQLPKDRFSAERLKGVDSTLKIQPAKLEDSAVYLCASSLELGGTSGSLAQYFGPGTRLLVL.